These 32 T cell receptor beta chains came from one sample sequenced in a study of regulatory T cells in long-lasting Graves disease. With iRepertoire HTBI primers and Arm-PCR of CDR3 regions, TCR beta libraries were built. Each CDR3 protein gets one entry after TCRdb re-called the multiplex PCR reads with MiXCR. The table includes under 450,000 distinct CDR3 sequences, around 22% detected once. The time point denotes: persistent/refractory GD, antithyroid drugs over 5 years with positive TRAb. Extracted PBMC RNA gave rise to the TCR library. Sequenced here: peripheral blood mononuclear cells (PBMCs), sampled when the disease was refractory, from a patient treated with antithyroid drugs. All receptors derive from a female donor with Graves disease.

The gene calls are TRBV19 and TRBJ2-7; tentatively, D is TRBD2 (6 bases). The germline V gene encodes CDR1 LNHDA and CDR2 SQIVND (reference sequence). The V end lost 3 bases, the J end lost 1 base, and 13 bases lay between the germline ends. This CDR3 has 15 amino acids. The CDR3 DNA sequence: TGTGCCAGTAGTATCAGTTCTAGCGCATCCTACGAGCAGTACTTC. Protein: CASSISSSASYEQYF.

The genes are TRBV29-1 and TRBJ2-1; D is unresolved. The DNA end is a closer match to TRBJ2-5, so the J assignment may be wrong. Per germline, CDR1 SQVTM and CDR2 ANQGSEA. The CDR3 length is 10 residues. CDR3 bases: TGCAGCGTTGAAAAAGGGACCCAGTACTTC. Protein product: CSVEKGTQYF.

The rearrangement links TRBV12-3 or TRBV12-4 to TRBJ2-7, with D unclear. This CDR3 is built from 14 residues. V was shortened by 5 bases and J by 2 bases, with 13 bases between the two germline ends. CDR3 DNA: TGTGCCAGCAGTCGGTGGTCGGAGACCTACGAGCAGTACTTC. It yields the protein CASSRWSETYEQYF.

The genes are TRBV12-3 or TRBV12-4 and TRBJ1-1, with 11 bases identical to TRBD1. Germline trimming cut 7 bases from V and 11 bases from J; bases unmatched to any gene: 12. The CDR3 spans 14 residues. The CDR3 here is CASTPGTGGYGAFF. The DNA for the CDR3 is TGTGCCAGCACCCCGGGGACAGGGGGTTATGGTGCTTTCTTT.

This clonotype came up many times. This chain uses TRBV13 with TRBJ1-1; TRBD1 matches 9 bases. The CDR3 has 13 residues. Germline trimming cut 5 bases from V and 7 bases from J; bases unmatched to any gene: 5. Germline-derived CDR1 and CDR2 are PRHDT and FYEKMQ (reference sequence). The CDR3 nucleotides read TGTGCCAGCAGCCCTAGGACAGGGGTTGAAGCTTTCTTT. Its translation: CASSPRTGVEAFF.

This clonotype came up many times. CDR3 protein: CSARHRGETQYF. In nucleotides, the CDR3 is TGCAGTGCTAGACACAGGGGTGAGACCCAGTACTTC. The V and J genes are TRBV20-1 and TRBJ2-5, with TRBD1 matching over 7 bases. The CDR3 runs 12 residues. CDR1 and CDR2 (germline): DFQATT, SNEGSKA (reference sequence). V trimming: 2 bases; J trimming: 5 bases; junction bases outside the gene matches: 2.

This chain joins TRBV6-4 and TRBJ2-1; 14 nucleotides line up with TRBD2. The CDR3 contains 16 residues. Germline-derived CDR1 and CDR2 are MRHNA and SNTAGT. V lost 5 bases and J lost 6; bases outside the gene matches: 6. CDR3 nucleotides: TGTGCCAGCAGTCATAAAGGGACTAGCGGGAGCAATGAGCAGTTCTTC. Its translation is CASSHKGTSGSNEQFF.

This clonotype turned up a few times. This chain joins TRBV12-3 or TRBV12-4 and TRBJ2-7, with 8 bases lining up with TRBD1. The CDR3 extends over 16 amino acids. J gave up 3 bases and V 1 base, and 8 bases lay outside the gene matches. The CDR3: CASSLGSTGDFYEQYF. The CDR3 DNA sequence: TGTGCCAGCAGTTTAGGGTCGACAGGGGATTTCTACGAGCAGTACTTC.

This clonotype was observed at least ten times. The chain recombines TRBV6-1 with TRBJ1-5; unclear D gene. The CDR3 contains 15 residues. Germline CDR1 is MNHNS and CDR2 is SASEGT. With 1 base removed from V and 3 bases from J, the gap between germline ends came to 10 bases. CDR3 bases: TGTGCCAGCAGTGAAGGTCTGGGCCTCAATCAGCCCCAGCATTTT. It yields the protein CASSEGLGLNQPQHF.

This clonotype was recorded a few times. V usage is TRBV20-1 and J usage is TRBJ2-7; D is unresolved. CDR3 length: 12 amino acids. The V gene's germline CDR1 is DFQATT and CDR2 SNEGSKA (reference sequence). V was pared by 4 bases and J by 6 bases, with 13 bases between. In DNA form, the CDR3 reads TGCAGTGCTATTTTCATCCAGACCGAGCAGTACTTC. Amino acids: CSAIFIQTEQYF.

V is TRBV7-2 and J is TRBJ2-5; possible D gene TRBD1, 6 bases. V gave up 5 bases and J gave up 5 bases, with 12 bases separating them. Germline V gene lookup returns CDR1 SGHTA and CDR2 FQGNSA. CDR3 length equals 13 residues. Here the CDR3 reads CASSKRGWETQYF. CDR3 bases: TGTGCCAGCAGCAAGAGGGGGTGGGAGACCCAGTACTTC.

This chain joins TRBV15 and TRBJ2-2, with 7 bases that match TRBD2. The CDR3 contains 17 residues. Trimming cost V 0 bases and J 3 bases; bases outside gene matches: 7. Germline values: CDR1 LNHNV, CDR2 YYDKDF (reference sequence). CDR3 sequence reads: CATSRDLASGDTGELFF. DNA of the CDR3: TGTGCCACCAGCAGAGATTTGGCTAGCGGAGACACCGGGGAGCTGTTTTTT.

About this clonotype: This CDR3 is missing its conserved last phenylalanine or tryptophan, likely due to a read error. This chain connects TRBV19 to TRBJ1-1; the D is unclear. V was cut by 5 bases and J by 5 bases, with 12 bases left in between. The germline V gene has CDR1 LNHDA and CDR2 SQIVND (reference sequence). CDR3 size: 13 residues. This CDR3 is CASSVRTETEAFL. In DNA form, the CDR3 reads TGTGCCAGTAGTGTCCGCACAGAGACTGAAGCTTTCCTT.

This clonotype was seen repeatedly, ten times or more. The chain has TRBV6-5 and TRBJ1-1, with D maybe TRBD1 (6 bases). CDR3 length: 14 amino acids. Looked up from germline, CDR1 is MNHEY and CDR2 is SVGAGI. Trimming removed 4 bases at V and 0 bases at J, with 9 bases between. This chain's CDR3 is CASSSGDMNTEAFF. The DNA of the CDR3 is TGTGCCAGCAGTTCCGGGGACATGAACACTGAAGCTTTCTTT.

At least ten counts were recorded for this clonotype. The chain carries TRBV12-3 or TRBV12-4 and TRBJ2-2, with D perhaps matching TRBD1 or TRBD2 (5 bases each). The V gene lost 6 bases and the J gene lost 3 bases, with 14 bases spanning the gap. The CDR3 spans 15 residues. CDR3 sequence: CASRGTFGDTGELFF. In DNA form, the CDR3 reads TGTGCCAGCAGGGGGACCTTCGGGGACACCGGGGAGCTGTTTTTT.

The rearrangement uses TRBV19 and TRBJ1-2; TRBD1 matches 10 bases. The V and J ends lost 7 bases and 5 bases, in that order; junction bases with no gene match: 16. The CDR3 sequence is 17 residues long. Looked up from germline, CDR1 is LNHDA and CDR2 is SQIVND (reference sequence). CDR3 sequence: CASTLGSGTGAQYGYTF. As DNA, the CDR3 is TGTGCCAGTACCCTAGGGTCCGGGACAGGGGCGCAGTATGGCTACACCTTC.

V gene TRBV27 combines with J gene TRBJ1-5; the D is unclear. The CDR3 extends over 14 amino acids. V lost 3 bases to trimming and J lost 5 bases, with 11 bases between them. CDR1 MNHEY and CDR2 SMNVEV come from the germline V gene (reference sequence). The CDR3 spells CASSFGRGDQPQHF. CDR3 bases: TGTGCCAGCAGTTTCGGCAGAGGCGATCAGCCCCAGCATTTT.

CDR3: CASSKGSEGVGETQYF. In DNA form, the CDR3 reads TGTGCCAGCAGCAAAGGTTCCGAGGGCGTGGGAGAGACCCAGTACTTC. The gene calls are TRBV7-9 and TRBJ2-5, with D possibly TRBD2 on 5 matching bases. Germline-derived CDR1 and CDR2 are SEHNR and FQNEAQ (reference sequence). V lost 5 bases, J lost 4 bases, and 20 bases lay in between. The CDR3 extends over 16 amino acids.

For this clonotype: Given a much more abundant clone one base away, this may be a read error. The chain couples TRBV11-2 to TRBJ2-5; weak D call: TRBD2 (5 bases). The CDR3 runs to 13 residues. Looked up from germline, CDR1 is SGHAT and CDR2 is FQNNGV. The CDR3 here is CANSGPPTETQYF. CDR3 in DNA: TGTGCCAACAGCGGACCGCCGACAGAGACCCAGTACTTC.

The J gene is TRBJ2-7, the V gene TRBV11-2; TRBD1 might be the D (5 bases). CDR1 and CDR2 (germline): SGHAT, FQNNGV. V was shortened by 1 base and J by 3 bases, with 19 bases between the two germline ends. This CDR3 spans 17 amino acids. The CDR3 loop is CASSLVSAGKVGYEQYF. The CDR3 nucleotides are TGTGCCAGCAGCTTAGTATCGGCAGGGAAGGTCGGCTACGAGCAGTACTTC.

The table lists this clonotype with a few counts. CDR3 loop: CASSNTGQPQHF. In nucleotides, the CDR3 is TGTGCCAGCAGCAATACGGGTCAGCCCCAGCATTTT. The gene calls are TRBV7-9 and TRBJ1-5; D not certain. Germline values: CDR1 SEHNR, CDR2 FQNEAQ (reference sequence). The ends were cut back, 5 bases at V and 6 bases at J, with 8 bases in the middle. This CDR3 contains 12 residues.

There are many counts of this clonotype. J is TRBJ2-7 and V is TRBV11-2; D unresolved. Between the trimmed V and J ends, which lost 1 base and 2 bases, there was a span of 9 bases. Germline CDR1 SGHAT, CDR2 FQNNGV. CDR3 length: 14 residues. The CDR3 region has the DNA TGTGCCAGCAGCTTAGTCAGCCATGCCTACGAGCAGTACTTC. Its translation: CASSLVSHAYEQYF.

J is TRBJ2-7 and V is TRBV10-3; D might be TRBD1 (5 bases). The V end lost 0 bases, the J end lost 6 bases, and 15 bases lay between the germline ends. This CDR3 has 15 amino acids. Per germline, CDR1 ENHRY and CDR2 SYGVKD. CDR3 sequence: CAISESGSRQGEQYF. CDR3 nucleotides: TGTGCCATCAGTGAGTCGGGTAGCCGCCAGGGCGAGCAGTACTTC.

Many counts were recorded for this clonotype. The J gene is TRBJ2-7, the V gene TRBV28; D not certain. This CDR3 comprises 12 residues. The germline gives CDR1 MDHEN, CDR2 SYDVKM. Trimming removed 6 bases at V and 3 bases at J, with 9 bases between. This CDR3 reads CASSQEYYEQYF. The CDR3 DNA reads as TGTGCCAGCAGCCAAGAATACTACGAGCAGTACTTC. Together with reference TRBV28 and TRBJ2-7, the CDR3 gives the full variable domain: DVKVTQSSRYLVKRTGEKVFLECVQDMDHENMFWYRQDPGLGLRLIYFSYDVKMKEKGDIPEGYSVSREKKERFSLILESASTNQTSMYLCASSQEYYEQYFGPGTRLTVT.

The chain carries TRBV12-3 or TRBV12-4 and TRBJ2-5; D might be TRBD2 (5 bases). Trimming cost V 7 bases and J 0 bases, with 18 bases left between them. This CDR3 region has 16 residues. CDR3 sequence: CASTLGSGNYQETQYF. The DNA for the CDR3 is TGTGCCAGCACCTTGGGGTCGGGAAACTACCAAGAGACCCAGTACTTC.

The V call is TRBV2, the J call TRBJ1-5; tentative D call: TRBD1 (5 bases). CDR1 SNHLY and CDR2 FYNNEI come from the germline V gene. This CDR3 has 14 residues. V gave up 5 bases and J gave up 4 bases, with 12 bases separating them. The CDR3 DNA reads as TGTGCCAGCAGTTCGTCAGGGTCGAATCAGCCCCAGCATTTT. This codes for CASSSSGSNQPQHF.

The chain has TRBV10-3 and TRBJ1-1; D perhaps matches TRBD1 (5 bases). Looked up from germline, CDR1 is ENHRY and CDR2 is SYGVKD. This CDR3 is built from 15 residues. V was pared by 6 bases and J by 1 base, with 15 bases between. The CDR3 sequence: CAIRKTGTGNTEAFF. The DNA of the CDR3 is TGTGCCATCAGGAAAACCGGGACGGGGAACACTGAAGCTTTCTTT.

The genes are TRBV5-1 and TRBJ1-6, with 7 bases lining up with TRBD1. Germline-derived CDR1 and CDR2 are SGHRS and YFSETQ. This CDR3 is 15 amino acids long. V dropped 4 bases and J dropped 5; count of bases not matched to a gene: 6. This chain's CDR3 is CASSPEGTDNSPLHF. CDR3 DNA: TGCGCCAGCAGCCCCGAGGGGACAGATAATTCACCCCTCCACTTT.

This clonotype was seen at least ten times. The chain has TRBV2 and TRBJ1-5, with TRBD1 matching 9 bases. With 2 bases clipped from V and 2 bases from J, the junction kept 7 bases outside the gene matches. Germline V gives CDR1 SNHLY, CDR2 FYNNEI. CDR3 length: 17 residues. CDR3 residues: CASSENEGQGRNQPQHF. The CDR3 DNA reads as TGTGCCAGCAGTGAAAACGAGGGACAGGGCCGCAATCAGCCCCAGCATTTT.

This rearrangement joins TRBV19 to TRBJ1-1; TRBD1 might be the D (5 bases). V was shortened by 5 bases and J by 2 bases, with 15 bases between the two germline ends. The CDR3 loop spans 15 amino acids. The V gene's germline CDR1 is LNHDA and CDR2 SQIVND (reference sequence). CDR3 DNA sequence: TGTGCCAGTAGTCTCACCCCGGGACTTAACACTGAAGCTTTCTTT. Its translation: CASSLTPGLNTEAFF.

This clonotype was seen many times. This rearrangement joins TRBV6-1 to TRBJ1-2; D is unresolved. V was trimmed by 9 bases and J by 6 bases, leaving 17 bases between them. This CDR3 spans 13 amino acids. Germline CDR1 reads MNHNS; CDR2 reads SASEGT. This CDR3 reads CASYIGDKDGYTF. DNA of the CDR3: TGTGCCAGTTACATCGGAGACAAGGATGGCTACACCTTC.

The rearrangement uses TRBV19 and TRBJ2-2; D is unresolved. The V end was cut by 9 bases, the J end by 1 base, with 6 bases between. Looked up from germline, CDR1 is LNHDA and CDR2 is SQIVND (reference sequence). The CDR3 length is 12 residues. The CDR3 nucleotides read TGTGCCAGCAACCTGAACACCGGGGAGCTGTTTTTT. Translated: CASNLNTGELFF.